The entry below describes one TCR beta chain. This sample is part of a study of blood T cell repertoires in COVID-19. Germline CDR1 reads LNHDA; CDR2 reads SQIVND (reference sequence). V was shortened by 5 bases and J by 4 bases, with 6 bases between the two germline ends. CDR3 length: 12 residues. Assay used: immunoSEQ multiplex PCR; TCRdb lists only in-frame clones, some missing. The data contain about 30,000 clones, 80% to 90% of them singletons. This rearrangement joins TRBV19 to TRBJ1-5; D call uncertain. Sequencing was carried out using peripheral blood. The TCR was taken from a man in his 60s with active COVID-19. This CDR3 is CASSPQNQPQHF. CDR3 DNA sequence: TGTGCCAGTAGTCCGCAGAATCAGCCCCAGCATTTT.